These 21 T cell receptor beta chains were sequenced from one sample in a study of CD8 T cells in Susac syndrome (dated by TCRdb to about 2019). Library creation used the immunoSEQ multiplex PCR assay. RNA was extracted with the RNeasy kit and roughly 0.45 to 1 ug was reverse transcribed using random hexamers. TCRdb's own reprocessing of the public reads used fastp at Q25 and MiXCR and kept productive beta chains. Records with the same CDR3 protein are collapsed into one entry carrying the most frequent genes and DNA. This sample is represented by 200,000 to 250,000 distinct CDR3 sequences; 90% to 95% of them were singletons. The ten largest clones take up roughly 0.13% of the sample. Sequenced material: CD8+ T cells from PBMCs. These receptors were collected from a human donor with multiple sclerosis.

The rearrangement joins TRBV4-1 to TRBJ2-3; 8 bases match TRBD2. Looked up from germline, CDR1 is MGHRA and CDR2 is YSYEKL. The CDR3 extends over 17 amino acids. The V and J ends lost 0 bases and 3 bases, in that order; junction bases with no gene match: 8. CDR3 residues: CASSQEPSSGGTDTQYF. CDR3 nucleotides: TGCGCCAGCAGCCAAGAACCCTCAAGCGGGGGTACAGATACGCAGTATTTT.

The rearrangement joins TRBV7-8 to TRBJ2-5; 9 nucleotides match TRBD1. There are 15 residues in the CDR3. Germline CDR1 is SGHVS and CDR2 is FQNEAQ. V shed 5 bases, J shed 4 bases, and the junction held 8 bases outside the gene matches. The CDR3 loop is CASSDRQGGGETQYF. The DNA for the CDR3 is TGTGCCAGCAGCGATCGACAGGGGGGTGGAGAGACCCAGTACTTC.

CDR3 loop: CASGRRDRVEQYF. The CDR3 bases are TGTGCTAGTGGCCGCCGGGACAGGGTCGAGCAGTACTTC. The V and J genes are TRBV12-5 and TRBJ2-7, with 9 bases identical to TRBD1. The J segment lost 6 bases and the V segment lost 6 bases, leaving 6 bases of the junction unmatched. CDR3 size: 13 residues. Germline-derived CDR1 and CDR2 are LGHNT and FRNRAP.

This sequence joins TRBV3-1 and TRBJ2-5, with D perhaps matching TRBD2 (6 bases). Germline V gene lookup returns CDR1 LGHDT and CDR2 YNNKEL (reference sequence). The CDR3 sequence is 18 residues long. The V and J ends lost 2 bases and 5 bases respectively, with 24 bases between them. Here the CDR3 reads CASSQKTRMMEGRETQYF. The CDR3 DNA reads TGTGCCAGCAGCCAAAAGACGAGGATGATGGAGGGCCGGGAGACCCAGTACTTC.

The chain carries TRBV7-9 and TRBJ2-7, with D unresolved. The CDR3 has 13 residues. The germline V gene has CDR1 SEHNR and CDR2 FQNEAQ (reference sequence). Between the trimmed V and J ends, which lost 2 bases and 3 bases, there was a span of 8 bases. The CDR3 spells CASSLSTIYEQYF. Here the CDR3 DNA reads TGTGCCAGCAGCTTAAGCACGATCTACGAGCAGTACTTC.

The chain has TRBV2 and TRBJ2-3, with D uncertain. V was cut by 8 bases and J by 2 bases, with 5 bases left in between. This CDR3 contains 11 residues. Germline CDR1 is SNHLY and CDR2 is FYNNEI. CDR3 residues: CASLTTDTQYF. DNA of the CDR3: TGTGCCAGCCTTACCACAGATACGCAGTATTTT. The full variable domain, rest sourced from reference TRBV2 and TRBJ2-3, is EPEVTQTPSHQVTQMGQEVILRCVPISNHLYFYWYRQILGQKVEFLVSFYNNEISEKSEIFDDQFSVERPDGSNFTLKIRSTKLEDSAMYFCASLTTDTQYFGPGTRLTVL.

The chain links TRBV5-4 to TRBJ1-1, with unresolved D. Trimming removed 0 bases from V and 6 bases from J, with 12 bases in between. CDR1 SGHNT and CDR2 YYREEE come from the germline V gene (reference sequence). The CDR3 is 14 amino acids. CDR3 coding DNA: TGTGCCAGCAGCTTGGCCGCCAGAGAATCTGAAGCTTTCTTT. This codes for CASSLAARESEAFF.

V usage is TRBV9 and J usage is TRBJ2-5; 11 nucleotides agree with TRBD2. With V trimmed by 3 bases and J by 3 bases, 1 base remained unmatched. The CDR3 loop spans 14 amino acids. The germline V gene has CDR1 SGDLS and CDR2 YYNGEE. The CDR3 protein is CASSGGLAEETQYF. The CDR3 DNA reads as TGTGCCAGCAGCGGGGGACTAGCGGAAGAGACCCAGTACTTC.

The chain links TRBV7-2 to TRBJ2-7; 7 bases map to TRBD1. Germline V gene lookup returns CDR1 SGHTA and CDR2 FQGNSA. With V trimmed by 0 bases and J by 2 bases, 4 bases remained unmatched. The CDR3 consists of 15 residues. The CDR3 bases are TGTGCCAGCAGCTTAGCGTCAGGGGGTGCCTACGAGCAGTACTTC. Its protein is CASSLASGGAYEQYF.

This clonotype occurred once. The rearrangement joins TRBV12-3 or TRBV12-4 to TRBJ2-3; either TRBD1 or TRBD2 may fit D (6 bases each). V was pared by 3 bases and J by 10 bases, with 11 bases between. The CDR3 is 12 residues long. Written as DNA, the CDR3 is TGTGCCAGCAGTTTGGAGAGGGGGGCGCAGTATTTT. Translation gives CASSLERGAQYF.

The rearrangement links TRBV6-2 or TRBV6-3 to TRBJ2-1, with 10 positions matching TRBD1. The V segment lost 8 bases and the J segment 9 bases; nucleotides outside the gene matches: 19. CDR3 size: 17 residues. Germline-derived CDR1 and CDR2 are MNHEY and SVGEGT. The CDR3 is CASSPSPGQGSGSEQFF. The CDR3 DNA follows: TGTGCCAGCTCCCCCTCACCGGGACAGGGGAGCGGGAGTGAGCAGTTCTTC.

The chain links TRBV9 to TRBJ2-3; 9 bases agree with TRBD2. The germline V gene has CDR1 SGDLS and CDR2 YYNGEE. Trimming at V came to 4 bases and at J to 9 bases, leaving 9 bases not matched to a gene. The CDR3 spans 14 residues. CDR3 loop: CASSPTSGWRTQYF. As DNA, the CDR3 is TGTGCCAGCAGCCCGACTAGCGGTTGGAGAACGCAGTATTTT.

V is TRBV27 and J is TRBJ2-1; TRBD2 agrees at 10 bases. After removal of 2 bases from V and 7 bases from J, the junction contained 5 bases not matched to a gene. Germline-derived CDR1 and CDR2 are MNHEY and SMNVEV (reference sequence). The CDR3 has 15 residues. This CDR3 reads CASSLLAGVTNEQFF. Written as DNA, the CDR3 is TGTGCCAGCAGTTTACTAGCGGGAGTAACGAATGAGCAGTTCTTC.

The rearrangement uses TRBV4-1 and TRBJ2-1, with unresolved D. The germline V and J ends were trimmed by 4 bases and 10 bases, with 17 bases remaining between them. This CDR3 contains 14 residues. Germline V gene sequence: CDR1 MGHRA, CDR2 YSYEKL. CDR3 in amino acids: CASSPLTRSGEQFF. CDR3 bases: TGCGCCAGCAGCCCCCTGACCAGGTCCGGGGAGCAGTTCTTC.

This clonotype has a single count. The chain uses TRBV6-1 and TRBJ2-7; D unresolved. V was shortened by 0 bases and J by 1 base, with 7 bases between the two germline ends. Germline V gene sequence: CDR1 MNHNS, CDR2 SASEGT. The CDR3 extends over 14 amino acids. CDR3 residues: CASSEAHISYEQYF. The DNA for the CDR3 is TGTGCCAGCAGTGAAGCTCATATTTCCTACGAGCAGTACTTC.

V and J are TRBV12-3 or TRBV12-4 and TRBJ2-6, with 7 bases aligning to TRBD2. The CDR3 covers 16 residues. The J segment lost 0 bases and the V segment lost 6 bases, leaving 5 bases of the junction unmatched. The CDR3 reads CASRAGTTSGANVLTF. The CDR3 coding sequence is TGTGCCAGCAGAGCCGGGACTACCTCTGGGGCCAACGTCCTGACTTTC.

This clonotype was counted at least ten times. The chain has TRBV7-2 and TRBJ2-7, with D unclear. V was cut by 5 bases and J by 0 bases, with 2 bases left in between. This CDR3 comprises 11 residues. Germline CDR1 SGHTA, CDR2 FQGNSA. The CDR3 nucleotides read TGTGCCAGCAGCGACTCCTACGAGCAGTACTTC. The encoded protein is CASSDSYEQYF. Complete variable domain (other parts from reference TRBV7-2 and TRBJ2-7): GAGVSQSPSNKVTEKGKDVELRCDPISGHTALYWYRQSLGQGLEFLIYFQGNSAPDKSGLPSDRFSAERTGGSVSTLTIQRTQQEDSAVYLCASSDSYEQYFGPGTRLTVT.

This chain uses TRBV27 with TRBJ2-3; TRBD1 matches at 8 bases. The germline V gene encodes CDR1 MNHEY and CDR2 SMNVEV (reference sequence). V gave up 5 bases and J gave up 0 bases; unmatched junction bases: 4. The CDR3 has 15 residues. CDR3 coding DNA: TGTGCCAGCAGTCCGGACAGGGCCAGCACAGATACGCAGTATTTT. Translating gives CASSPDRASTDTQYF.

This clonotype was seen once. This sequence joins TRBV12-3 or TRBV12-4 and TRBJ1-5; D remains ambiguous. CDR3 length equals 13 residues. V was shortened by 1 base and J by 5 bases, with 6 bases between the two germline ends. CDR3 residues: CASSLGGHQPQHF. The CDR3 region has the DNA TGTGCCAGCAGTTTAGGAGGTCATCAGCCCCAGCATTTT.

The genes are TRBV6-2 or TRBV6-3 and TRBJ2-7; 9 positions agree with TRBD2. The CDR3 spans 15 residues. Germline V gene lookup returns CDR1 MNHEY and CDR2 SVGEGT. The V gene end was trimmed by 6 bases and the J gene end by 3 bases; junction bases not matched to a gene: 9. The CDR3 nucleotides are TGTGCCAGCAGAGGTCGGGGACTAGCAAGCTACGAGCAGTACTTC. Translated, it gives CASRGRGLASYEQYF.

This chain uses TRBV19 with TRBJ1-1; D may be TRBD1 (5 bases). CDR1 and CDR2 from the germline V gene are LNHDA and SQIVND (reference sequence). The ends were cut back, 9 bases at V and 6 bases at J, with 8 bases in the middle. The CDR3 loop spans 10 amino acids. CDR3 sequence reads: CASRGAEAFF. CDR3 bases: TGTGCCAGCCGGGGGGCTGAAGCTTTCTTT.